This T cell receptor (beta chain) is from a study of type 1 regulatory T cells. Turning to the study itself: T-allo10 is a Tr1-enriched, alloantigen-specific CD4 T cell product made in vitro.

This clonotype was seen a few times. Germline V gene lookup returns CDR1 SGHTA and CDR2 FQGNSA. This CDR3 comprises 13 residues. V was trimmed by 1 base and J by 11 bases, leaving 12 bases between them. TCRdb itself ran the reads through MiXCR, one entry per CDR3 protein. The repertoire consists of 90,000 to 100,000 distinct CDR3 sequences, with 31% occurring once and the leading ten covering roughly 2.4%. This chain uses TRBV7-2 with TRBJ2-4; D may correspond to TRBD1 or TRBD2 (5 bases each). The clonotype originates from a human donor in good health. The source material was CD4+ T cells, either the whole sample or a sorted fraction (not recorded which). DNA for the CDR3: TGTGCCAGCAGCTTAGGGGACCCTACAGTTCAGTACTTC. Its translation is CASSLGDPTVQYF.